The rows below give T cell receptor beta chains drawn from one sample of a study of blood T cells in healthy people across ages. MiXCR, applied by TCRdb to the 5' RACE reads, yields one record per CDR3 protein. The sample lists about 1.5 million distinct CDR3 sequences, less than 45% occurring once. Sequencing was done on a sample of blood. The origin of the receptors is a young woman in good health. CDR3s include the opening cysteine and the closing phenylalanine or tryptophan. Fields, in order: J gene, D gene, clone size, V gene, CDR3 length, CDR3 DNA, CDR3 protein. D genes are given only for firm matches. Only some rows state a clone size, as once, few, many or a class for expanded clones.

j_gene: TRBJ2-5; d_gene: -; abundance: -; v_gene: TRBV19; len: 13; CDR3nt: TGTGCCAGTAGTGTCGCAGGGGTCGAGACCCAGTACTTC; CDR3aa: CASSVAGVETQYF
j_gene: TRBJ1-5; d_gene: -; abundance: -; v_gene: TRBV5-5; len: 15; CDR3nt: TGTGTCAGCAGCTTGGCCAGCGGTCCCGGTCAGCCCCAGCATTTT; CDR3aa: CVSSLASGPGQPQHF
j_gene: TRBJ2-7; d_gene: -; abundance: -; v_gene: TRBV7-2; len: 13; CDR3nt: TGTGCCAGCAGCTTAGGGAGATTCCACGAGCAGTACTTC; CDR3aa: CASSLGRFHEQYF
j_gene: TRBJ2-3; d_gene: TRBD1; abundance: -; v_gene: TRBV6-1; len: 18; CDR3nt: TGTGCCAGCAGTCCCCGGGACAGGGGGCGTGATGGCACAGATACGCAGTATTTT; CDR3aa: CASSPRDRGRDGTDTQYF
j_gene: TRBJ2-1; d_gene: -; abundance: few; v_gene: TRBV29-1; len: 12; CDR3nt: TGCAGCGCCGACAGGGAGGGCAATGAGCAGTTCTTC; CDR3aa: CSADREGNEQFF
j_gene: TRBJ1-5; d_gene: -; abundance: -; v_gene: TRBV6-2/TRBV6-3; len: 15; CDR3nt: TGTGCCAGCATGAGGGCCCGCTATAGCAATCAGCCCCAGCATTTT; CDR3aa: CASMRARYSNQPQHF
j_gene: TRBJ2-2; d_gene: -; abundance: few; v_gene: TRBV6-2/TRBV6-3; len: 16; CDR3nt: TGTGCCAGCAGTTACGAGCAGGCAGCATGGACCGGGGAGCTGTTTTTT; CDR3aa: CASSYEQAAWTGELFF
j_gene: TRBJ2-3; d_gene: -; abundance: -; v_gene: TRBV20-1; len: 16; CDR3nt: TGCAGTGCTAGAGATCCTCGGTTCTCGCCCACAGATACGCGGTATTTT; CDR3aa: CSARDPRFSPTDTRYF
j_gene: TRBJ2-1; d_gene: TRBD2; abundance: -; v_gene: TRBV3-1; len: 17; CDR3nt: TGTGCCAGCAGCCAAGACCCACTAGCGTTTGCCTACAATGAGCAGTTCTTC; CDR3aa: CASSQDPLAFAYNEQFF
j_gene: TRBJ1-5; d_gene: -; abundance: few; v_gene: TRBV4-2; len: 14; CDR3nt: TGTGCCAGCAGCCAAGATACGGGGTATCAGCCCCAGCATTTT; CDR3aa: CASSQDTGYQPQHF
j_gene: TRBJ1-2; d_gene: -; abundance: -; v_gene: TRBV27; len: 13; CDR3nt: TGTGCCAGCAGTTCACAGGGTCCTTATGGCTACACCTTC; CDR3aa: CASSSQGPYGYTF
j_gene: TRBJ2-1; d_gene: -; abundance: -; v_gene: TRBV7-2; len: 13; CDR3nt: TGTGCCAGCAGCTTAGGGATACAAGAGACCCAGTTCTTC; CDR3aa: CASSLGIQETQFF
j_gene: TRBJ1-1; d_gene: TRBD1; abundance: -; v_gene: TRBV20-1; len: 14; CDR3nt: TGCAGTGCCCCAGGGGGAGGGGCTGGGACTGAAGCTTTCTTT; CDR3aa: CSAPGGGAGTEAFF
j_gene: TRBJ2-3; d_gene: -; abundance: many; v_gene: TRBV3-1; len: 15; CDR3nt: TGTGCCAGCAGCCAGGTCCGATCTTTAGCGGATACGCAGTATTTT; CDR3aa: CASSQVRSLADTQYF
j_gene: TRBJ1-2; d_gene: -; abundance: -; v_gene: TRBV7-2; len: 13; CDR3nt: TGTGCCAGCAGCTTGCCTGTCGCGAGTGGCTACACCTTC; CDR3aa: CASSLPVASGYTF
j_gene: TRBJ2-7; d_gene: -; abundance: -; v_gene: TRBV2; len: 13; CDR3nt: TGTGCCAGCAGTATCGGCTCGGAAGGGGAGCAGTACTTC; CDR3aa: CASSIGSEGEQYF
j_gene: TRBJ1-4; d_gene: TRBD1; abundance: few; v_gene: TRBV20-1; len: 15; CDR3nt: TGCAGTGCTAGAGTAGCTGGGACAGGTCGTGAAAAACTGTTTTTT; CDR3aa: CSARVAGTGREKLFF
j_gene: TRBJ1-6; d_gene: -; abundance: few; v_gene: TRBV9; len: 15; CDR3nt: TGTGCCAGCAGCGTAGGGACGACAGCCAATTCACCCCTCCACTTT; CDR3aa: CASSVGTTANSPLHF
j_gene: TRBJ2-5; d_gene: -; abundance: -; v_gene: TRBV6-2/TRBV6-3; len: 14; CDR3nt: TGTGCCAGCAGATCCTGGACAGCCGAAGAGACCCAGTACTTC; CDR3aa: CASRSWTAEETQYF
j_gene: TRBJ2-2; d_gene: -; abundance: -; v_gene: TRBV5-1; len: 13; CDR3nt: TGCGCCAGCAGCCTCTCAGGGTCCGGGGAGCTGTTTTTT; CDR3aa: CASSLSGSGELFF
j_gene: TRBJ2-3; d_gene: TRBD2; abundance: -; v_gene: TRBV20-1; len: 13; CDR3nt: TGCAGTGCTGTGACTAGCGGGGCAGATACGCAGTATTTT; CDR3aa: CSAVTSGADTQYF
j_gene: TRBJ2-5; d_gene: TRBD1; abundance: few; v_gene: TRBV20-1; len: 13; CDR3nt: TGCAGTGCTCGAACAGGGGGCGTCGAGACCCAGTACTTC; CDR3aa: CSARTGGVETQYF
j_gene: TRBJ2-7; d_gene: -; abundance: -; v_gene: TRBV20-1; len: 14; CDR3nt: TGCAGTGCTAGAAATCAGGACAGTATCTACGAGCAGTACTTC; CDR3aa: CSARNQDSIYEQYF
j_gene: TRBJ2-7; d_gene: -; abundance: -; v_gene: TRBV20-1; len: 12; CDR3nt: TGCAGTGTCCCGGACTGGAACTACGAGCAGTACTTC; CDR3aa: CSVPDWNYEQYF
j_gene: TRBJ2-7; d_gene: -; abundance: -; v_gene: TRBV6-2/TRBV6-3; len: 17; CDR3nt: TGTGCCAGCAGTTACTCGAGAAACAGGGGAGGCAACTACGAGCAGTACTTC; CDR3aa: CASSYSRNRGGNYEQYF
j_gene: TRBJ1-6; d_gene: -; abundance: -; v_gene: TRBV25-1; len: 15; CDR3nt: TGTGCCAGCAGCAGAAATGCCAGGCCCCTTTCACCCCTCCACTTT; CDR3aa: CASSRNARPLSPLHF
j_gene: TRBJ2-5; d_gene: -; abundance: few; v_gene: TRBV20-1; len: 14; CDR3nt: TGCAGTGCGAACCCCGGGTTGTGGCAAGAGACCCAGTACTTC; CDR3aa: CSANPGLWQETQYF
j_gene: TRBJ1-2; d_gene: -; abundance: few; v_gene: TRBV20-1; len: 14; CDR3nt: TGCAGTGCTATCCGGGACACCGCTAACTATGGCTACACCTTC; CDR3aa: CSAIRDTANYGYTF
j_gene: TRBJ2-7; d_gene: TRBD2; abundance: many; v_gene: TRBV20-1; len: 14; CDR3nt: TGCAGTCAAGCACAAGCGGGAGGGTCCTACGAGCAGTACTTC; CDR3aa: CSQAQAGGSYEQYF
j_gene: TRBJ1-3; d_gene: -; abundance: -; v_gene: TRBV12-3/TRBV12-4; len: 14; CDR3nt: TGTGCCAGCAGTTTTTTCTCCTCTGGAAACACCATATATTTT; CDR3aa: CASSFFSSGNTIYF
j_gene: TRBJ2-3; d_gene: -; abundance: -; v_gene: TRBV7-9; len: 14; CDR3nt: TGTGCCAGCAGCTTAGGGGTTGTGGCAGATACGCAGTATTTT; CDR3aa: CASSLGVVADTQYF
j_gene: TRBJ2-7; d_gene: -; abundance: many; v_gene: TRBV7-2; len: 14; CDR3nt: TGTGCCAGCAGCTTAGAAGGGTCCTACAATGAGCAGTACTTC; CDR3aa: CASSLEGSYNEQYF
j_gene: TRBJ2-1; d_gene: TRBD1; abundance: few; v_gene: TRBV20-1; len: 15; CDR3nt: TGCAGTGCTTACCCCCCGGACAGGGGTTTCAATGAGCAGTTCTTC; CDR3aa: CSAYPPDRGFNEQFF
j_gene: TRBJ2-7; d_gene: -; abundance: many; v_gene: TRBV9; len: 15; CDR3nt: TGTGCCAGCAGCGTAGGAGGGGACAACTCCTACGAGCAGTACTTC; CDR3aa: CASSVGGDNSYEQYF
j_gene: TRBJ2-7; d_gene: -; abundance: -; v_gene: TRBV5-1; len: 14; CDR3nt: TGCGCCAGCAGCTCATTACCGCCTCAAGACGAGCAGTACTTC; CDR3aa: CASSSLPPQDEQYF
j_gene: TRBJ1-2; d_gene: -; abundance: few; v_gene: TRBV29-1; len: 10; CDR3nt: TGCAGCGCAGATCGGGGCCCCTACACCTTC; CDR3aa: CSADRGPYTF
j_gene: TRBJ1-2; d_gene: -; abundance: -; v_gene: TRBV2; len: 13; CDR3nt: TGTGCCAGCAATTACCCGAGTAACTATGGCTACACCTTC; CDR3aa: CASNYPSNYGYTF